This T cell receptor (beta chain) derives from a study of T cells after yellow fever vaccination. General observations from the study: Some clonotypes were seen in both the CD4 and the CD8 compartments. These made up a small share and likely arose from convergent recombination. Most primary-vaccination clones reappeared after the booster (about 97% CD4, roughly 88% CD8). Contaminants from the bulk population, in the form of abundant clonotypes, could be found in FACS-sorted repertoires.

Template switching by 5'RACE produced TCR cDNA, adding a universal primer site and UMIs. One entry per CDR3 protein results from TCRdb running MiXCR on the 5' RACE reads. This table has about 310,000 distinct CDR3 sequences, around 3.9% appearing once. The CDR3 has 15 residues. CDR1 SGHTS and CDR2 YDEGEE come from the germline V gene. Trimming left V 0 bases short and J 7 bases short, with 16 bases between. This clonotype was recorded a few times. The antigen is unknown. The source was PBMCs, collected on the day of the yellow fever booster vaccination. This rearrangement joins TRBV5-8 to TRBJ1-1; D may be TRBD1 (5 bases). The clonotype comes from a young man who received the YFV17D yellow fever vaccine. The CDR3 sequence is CASSLGVLRQGEAFF. The CDR3 nucleotides are TGTGCCAGCAGCTTGGGGGTTCTAAGGCAGGGTGAAGCTTTCTTT.